The 10 T cell receptor beta chains below come from one sample, sequenced in a study of blood T cells in healthy people across ages. The second PCR ran about 6 to 12 cycles with a sample-barcoded 5' primer and J-beta primers. Via MiXCR, TCRdb re-called the 5' RACE reads, giving one row per CDR3 protein. Altogether just under 900,000 distinct CDR3 sequences are present, 29% being singletons, with the ten largest covering approximately 15%. Input material: blood. Source of these receptors: a woman aged 80 or over in good health.

This clonotype has at least ten counts. This rearrangement joins TRBV7-2 to TRBJ2-1; 9 nucleotides agree with TRBD2. The germline V gene encodes CDR1 SGHTA and CDR2 FQGNSA. After removal of 2 bases from V and 7 bases from J, the junction contained 9 bases not matched to a gene. The CDR3 runs 16 residues. CDR3 loop: CASSLWRGGPRNEQFF. CDR3 coding DNA: TGTGCCAGCAGCTTATGGCGGGGGGGCCCACGGAATGAGCAGTTCTTC.

This clonotype was observed at least ten times. The genes are TRBV3-1 and TRBJ2-3, with 8 bases matching TRBD2. The CDR3 loop spans 16 amino acids. After removal of 4 bases from V and 13 bases from J, the junction contained 19 bases not matched to a gene. The germline CDR1 and CDR2 sequences are LGHDT and YNNKEL (reference sequence). The DNA of the CDR3 is TGTGCCAGCAGCCCTTCGCGGACTAGCCCCCCTCCGGGGGAGTATTTT. This gives the protein CASSPSRTSPPPGEYF.

This clonotype was counted ten times or more. The V gene is TRBV27, the J gene TRBJ2-3; a weak D match, TRBD2 (6 bases). Trimming took off 6 bases at V and 4 bases at J, with 17 bases between the two ends. CDR1 is MNHEY, CDR2 SMNVEV, per germline (reference sequence). This CDR3 has 15 residues. CDR3 protein: CASSPGTSGADTQYF. CDR3 DNA: TGTGCCAGCAGCCCAGGGACTTCCGGAGCAGATACGCAGTATTTT.

With respect to this clonotype: At one boundary the junction diverges from the germline segment, which might be a read error. The CDR3 loop is CARSGGFGPGANVLTF. Written as DNA, the CDR3 is TGTGCCCGCAGCGGAGGGTTTGGGCCTGGGGCCAACGTCCTGACTTTC. J is TRBJ2-6 and V is TRBV2; TRBD2 might be the D (6 bases). This CDR3 region has 16 residues. The germline gives CDR1 SNHLY, CDR2 FYNNEI.

This clonotype was found many times. This rearrangement joins TRBV18 to TRBJ2-5, with TRBD2 matching over 13 bases. The CDR3 length is 18 residues. Germline CDR1 KGHSH, CDR2 LQKENI. The J segment lost 3 bases and the V segment lost 1 base, leaving 8 bases of the junction unmatched. CDR3 nucleotide sequence: TGTGCCAGCTCACCACGGACTCGGGGGACTAGCGGGGAAGAGACCCAGTACTTC. Its protein is CASSPRTRGTSGEETQYF.

A word on this clonotype: A much larger clone is a single base away; this may be a read error. The chain recombines TRBV30 with TRBJ2-3; 8 nucleotides line up with TRBD1. With V trimmed by 2 bases and J by 2 bases, 6 bases remained unmatched. This CDR3 contains 15 residues. Germline lookup yields CDR1 GTSNPN and CDR2 SVGIG (reference sequence). The CDR3 here is CAWSRDRGPTDTQYF. CDR3 coding DNA: TGTGCCTGGAGTCGTGACAGGGGCCCCACAGATACGCAGTATTTT.

This clonotype appeared many times. The V call is TRBV7-2, the J call TRBJ2-3; TRBD2 matches at 10 bases. This CDR3 is built from 16 residues. Trimming removed 5 bases from V and 2 bases from J; junction bases left unmatched: 7. Germline V gene sequence: CDR1 SGHTA, CDR2 FQGNSA. Written as DNA, the CDR3 is TGTGCCAGCAGCGACGGACTAGCGGAGCACACAGATACGCAGTATTTT. Protein sequence: CASSDGLAEHTDTQYF.

This clonotype was observed many times. The chain uses TRBV7-9 and TRBJ1-2; 9 nucleotides line up with TRBD1. The germline gives CDR1 SEHNR, CDR2 FQNEAQ (reference sequence). CDR3 length: 14 residues. Trimming took 6 bases from V and 8 from J; bases not matched to a gene: 10. CDR3 in amino acids: CASSSPGQGSGYTF. CDR3 bases: TGTGCCAGCAGTTCACCGGGACAGGGTTCGGGCTACACCTTC.

This clonotype came up many times. The J gene is TRBJ2-7, the V gene TRBV7-2, with 9 nucleotides matching TRBD1. CDR3 size: 15 residues. Germline CDR1 SGHTA, CDR2 FQGNSA. The trim removed 5 bases at V and 2 bases at J, leaving 7 bases unmatched. The CDR3 sequence is CASSTRQGVTYEQYF. The CDR3 DNA follows: TGTGCCAGCAGCACACGACAGGGGGTTACCTACGAGCAGTACTTC.

In the case of this clonotype: Given a much more abundant clone one base away, this may be a read error. The genes are TRBV7-2 and TRBJ1-5; D unresolved. CDR1 and CDR2 from the germline V gene are SGHTA and FQGNSA. The CDR3 is 13 residues long. The CDR3 bases are TGTGCCAGCAGCTTAGATCCCAATCGGCCCCAGCATTTT. Amino acids: CASSLDPNRPQHF.